The rows below give T cell receptor beta chains drawn from one sample of a study of cytomegalovirus exposure and HLA in healthy donors. Sequencing was performed with immunoSEQ multiplex PCR; in TCRdb, only in-frame clones are kept and a portion is missing. The sample has roughly 61,000 clones, about 84% seen once. The sample consisted of PBMCs. These receptors originate from a male donor in good health and CMV-seronegative. The CDR3 runs from the conserved cysteine through the conserved F or W. The order of the fields is J gene, D gene, clone size, CDR3 length, V gene, CDR3 protein, CDR3 DNA. A D gene is named only where the DNA matches it firmly. The size of a clone is reported for some rows only, either as once, few or many, or as a class for expanded clones.

j_call: TRBJ1-6; d_call: -; clone_size: -; cdr3_length: 16; v_call: TRBV5-1; cdr3_aa: CASSLTGGAYNSPLHF; cdr3_nt: TGCGCCAGCAGCTTGACCGGGGGGGCATATAATTCACCCCTCCACTTT
j_call: TRBJ1-1; d_call: TRBD1; clone_size: -; cdr3_length: 13; v_call: TRBV6-1; cdr3_aa: CASKQGTSAEAFF; cdr3_nt: TGTGCCAGCAAACAGGGGACTTCGGCTGAAGCTTTCTTT
j_call: TRBJ2-3; d_call: -; clone_size: -; cdr3_length: 15; v_call: TRBV7-3; cdr3_aa: CASSLPGSSTDTQYF; cdr3_nt: TGTGCCAGCAGCTTACCGGGGTCCTCCACAGATACGCAGTATTTT
j_call: TRBJ1-3; d_call: -; clone_size: -; cdr3_length: 14; v_call: TRBV5-6; cdr3_aa: CASSFFSSGNTIYF; cdr3_nt: TGTGCCAGCAGCTTTTTCAGCTCTGGAAACACCATATATTTT
j_call: TRBJ2-2; d_call: TRBD2; clone_size: -; cdr3_length: 16; v_call: TRBV9; cdr3_aa: CASSPRTSGGLGELFF; cdr3_nt: TGTGCCAGCAGCCCACGGACTAGCGGGGGGTTAGGGGAGCTGTTTTTT
j_call: TRBJ1-1; d_call: -; clone_size: -; cdr3_length: 13; v_call: TRBV7-8; cdr3_aa: CASSLDRNTEAFF; cdr3_nt: TGTGCCAGCAGCTTAGACAGGAACACTGAAGCTTTCTTT
j_call: TRBJ2-5; d_call: TRBD1; clone_size: -; cdr3_length: 14; v_call: TRBV5-1; cdr3_aa: CASSNTQGSETQYF; cdr3_nt: TGCGCCAGCAGTAATACACAGGGGTCAGAGACCCAGTACTTC
j_call: TRBJ1-1; d_call: -; clone_size: -; cdr3_length: 13; v_call: TRBV6-5; cdr3_aa: CASSYKANTEAFF; cdr3_nt: TGTGCCAGCAGTTACAAAGCGAACACTGAAGCTTTCTTT
j_call: TRBJ1-5; d_call: -; clone_size: -; cdr3_length: 12; v_call: TRBV27; cdr3_aa: CASRQYNQPQHF; cdr3_nt: TGTGCCAGCCGACAGTACAATCAGCCCCAGCATTTT
j_call: TRBJ2-5; d_call: TRBD2; clone_size: -; cdr3_length: 14; v_call: TRBV30; cdr3_aa: CAWSALAGGETQYF; cdr3_nt: TGTGCCTGGAGCGCATTAGCGGGGGGGGAGACCCAGTACTTC
j_call: TRBJ1-1; d_call: -; clone_size: few; cdr3_length: 16; v_call: TRBV5-6; cdr3_aa: CASSLARRALNTEAFF; cdr3_nt: TGTGCCAGCAGCTTGGCCCGGAGAGCACTGAACACTGAAGCTTTCTTT
j_call: TRBJ2-3; d_call: TRBD2; clone_size: few; cdr3_length: 14; v_call: TRBV6-1; cdr3_aa: CASGTSGDGDTQYF; cdr3_nt: TGTGCCAGTGGGACTAGCGGGGATGGAGATACGCAGTATTTT
j_call: TRBJ2-2; d_call: -; clone_size: -; cdr3_length: 14; v_call: TRBV13; cdr3_aa: CASSPRDFYGELFF; cdr3_nt: TGTGCCAGCAGCCCCCGGGACTTCTACGGGGAGCTGTTTTTT
j_call: TRBJ1-1; d_call: TRBD1; clone_size: -; cdr3_length: 16; v_call: TRBV13; cdr3_aa: CASSFGDSPGYTEAFF; cdr3_nt: TGTGCCAGCAGCTTTGGGGACAGCCCGGGGTACACTGAAGCTTTCTTT
j_call: TRBJ2-1; d_call: -; clone_size: -; cdr3_length: 13; v_call: TRBV11-3; cdr3_aa: CASSSRLTNEQFF; cdr3_nt: TGTGCCAGCAGCTCTCGATTGACAAATGAGCAGTTCTTC
j_call: TRBJ1-2; d_call: -; clone_size: -; cdr3_length: 15; v_call: TRBV11-2; cdr3_aa: CASSLGRGVNYGYTF; cdr3_nt: TGTGCCAGCAGCTTAGGCCGGGGTGTCAACTATGGCTACACCTTC
j_call: TRBJ1-5; d_call: -; clone_size: -; cdr3_length: 15; v_call: TRBV18; cdr3_aa: CASSPGNGGDQPQHF; cdr3_nt: TGTGCCAGCTCCCCCGGGAACGGGGGGGATCAGCCCCAGCATTTT
j_call: TRBJ1-2; d_call: -; clone_size: -; cdr3_length: 13; v_call: TRBV7-2; cdr3_aa: CASSLAEIYGYTF; cdr3_nt: TGTGCCAGCAGCTTAGCAGAGATCTATGGCTACACCTTC
j_call: TRBJ1-4; d_call: -; clone_size: -; cdr3_length: 16; v_call: TRBV19; cdr3_aa: CASSIDRLATNEKLFF; cdr3_nt: TGTGCCAGTAGTATTGACAGACTTGCAACTAATGAAAAACTGTTTTTT
j_call: TRBJ1-2; d_call: -; clone_size: -; cdr3_length: 13; v_call: TRBV19; cdr3_aa: CASSLSLLYGYTF; cdr3_nt: TGTGCCAGTAGTTTGTCTCTTCTCTATGGCTACACCTTC
j_call: TRBJ2-3; d_call: TRBD1; clone_size: -; cdr3_length: 15; v_call: TRBV9; cdr3_aa: CASSLDRETTDTQYF; cdr3_nt: TGTGCCAGCAGCTTAGACAGGGAAACGACAGATACGCAGTATTTT
j_call: TRBJ1-2; d_call: -; clone_size: -; cdr3_length: 14; v_call: TRBV7-8; cdr3_aa: CASSLGSAAYGYTF; cdr3_nt: TGTGCCAGCAGCTTAGGATCAGCGGCCTATGGCTACACCTTC
j_call: TRBJ1-1; d_call: TRBD1; clone_size: few; cdr3_length: 14; v_call: TRBV6-4; cdr3_aa: CASSSGQENTEAFF; cdr3_nt: TGTGCCAGCAGTTCGGGACAGGAGAACACTGAAGCTTTCTTT
j_call: TRBJ1-4; d_call: -; clone_size: -; cdr3_length: 15; v_call: TRBV7-6; cdr3_aa: CASSLEAGANEKLFF; cdr3_nt: TGTGCCAGCAGCTTAGAGGCAGGGGCTAATGAAAAACTGTTTTTT
j_call: TRBJ1-1; d_call: -; clone_size: -; cdr3_length: 14; v_call: TRBV2; cdr3_aa: CASSETRGTTEAFF; cdr3_nt: TGTGCCAGCAGTGAAACAAGGGGGACAACTGAAGCTTTCTTT
j_call: TRBJ2-2; d_call: -; clone_size: few; cdr3_length: 15; v_call: TRBV25-1; cdr3_aa: CASSESLGAAGELFF; cdr3_nt: TGTGCCAGCAGTGAATCCCTAGGTGCCGCCGGGGAGCTGTTTTTT
j_call: TRBJ1-5; d_call: -; clone_size: -; cdr3_length: 16; v_call: TRBV19; cdr3_aa: CASSIEQQGRNQPQHF; cdr3_nt: TGTGCCAGTAGTATAGAGCAACAGGGACGGAATCAGCCCCAGCATTTT
j_call: TRBJ1-1; d_call: -; clone_size: few; cdr3_length: 14; v_call: TRBV7-2; cdr3_aa: CASSSTGLNTEAFF; cdr3_nt: TGTGCCAGCAGCTCCACAGGGCTGAACACTGAAGCTTTCTTT
j_call: TRBJ2-1; d_call: -; clone_size: -; cdr3_length: 12; v_call: TRBV5-4; cdr3_aa: CASSLAFGGQFF; cdr3_nt: TGTGCCAGCAGCTTGGCCTTTGGCGGGCAGTTCTTC
j_call: TRBJ2-3; d_call: -; clone_size: -; cdr3_length: 13; v_call: TRBV6-1; cdr3_aa: CAFGDSFTDTQYF; cdr3_nt: TGTGCGTTCGGGGACTCCTTCACAGATACGCAGTATTTT
j_call: TRBJ2-3; d_call: TRBD2; clone_size: -; cdr3_length: 17; v_call: TRBV7-7; cdr3_aa: CASSPRTSGLSTDTQYF; cdr3_nt: TGTGCTAGCAGCCCCCGGACTAGCGGACTTAGCACAGATACGCAGTATTTT
j_call: TRBJ1-2; d_call: -; clone_size: -; cdr3_length: 16; v_call: TRBV19; cdr3_aa: CASSRRETVPAYGYTF; cdr3_nt: TGTGCCAGTAGCCGCCGAGAGACAGTCCCTGCCTATGGCTACACCTTC
j_call: TRBJ1-5; d_call: -; clone_size: -; cdr3_length: 16; v_call: TRBV19; cdr3_aa: CASSMSWGAAQQPQHF; cdr3_nt: TGTGCCAGTAGTATGAGTTGGGGAGCAGCTCAGCAGCCCCAGCATTTT
j_call: TRBJ2-7; d_call: TRBD2; clone_size: few; cdr3_length: 14; v_call: TRBV29-1; cdr3_aa: CSVVTSGGLNEQYF; cdr3_nt: TGCAGCGTTGTAACTAGCGGGGGCCTAAACGAGCAGTACTTC
j_call: TRBJ1-3; d_call: TRBD1; clone_size: -; cdr3_length: 16; v_call: TRBV4-2; cdr3_aa: CASSQEGTVSGNTIYF; cdr3_nt: TGTGCCAGCAGCCAAGAAGGGACAGTCTCTGGAAACACCATATATTTT
j_call: TRBJ1-1; d_call: -; clone_size: -; cdr3_length: 13; v_call: TRBV7-6; cdr3_aa: CASSLEANTEAFF; cdr3_nt: TGTGCCAGCAGCTTAGAAGCGAACACTGAAGCTTTCTTT
j_call: TRBJ2-7; d_call: -; clone_size: -; cdr3_length: 14; v_call: TRBV15; cdr3_aa: CATSRTREGDEQYF; cdr3_nt: TGTGCCACCAGCAGGACAAGGGAAGGGGACGAGCAGTACTTC
j_call: TRBJ1-1; d_call: -; clone_size: -; cdr3_length: 13; v_call: TRBV7-8; cdr3_aa: CASSSQLDTEAFF; cdr3_nt: TGTGCCAGCAGCTCTCAGTTGGACACTGAAGCTTTCTTT
j_call: TRBJ1-6; d_call: -; clone_size: once; cdr3_length: 16; v_call: TRBV19; cdr3_aa: CASSINRASYNSPLHF; cdr3_nt: TGTGCCAGTAGTATTAACCGAGCCTCCTATAATTCACCCCTCCACTTT
j_call: TRBJ1-4; d_call: -; clone_size: -; cdr3_length: 15; v_call: TRBV30; cdr3_aa: CAWSVAGATNEKLFF; cdr3_nt: TGTGCCTGGAGTGTAGCAGGGGCAACTAATGAAAAACTGTTTTTT
j_call: TRBJ2-7; d_call: TRBD1; clone_size: -; cdr3_length: 15; v_call: TRBV19; cdr3_aa: CASSAGTGTSYEQYF; cdr3_nt: TGTGCCAGTAGTGCCGGGACAGGGACATCCTACGAGCAGTACTTC
j_call: TRBJ2-2; d_call: -; clone_size: few; cdr3_length: 16; v_call: TRBV21-1; cdr3_aa: CASSKASEGIAGELFF; cdr3_nt: TGTGCCAGCAGCAAGGCTTCTGAGGGTATCGCCGGGGAGCTGTTTTTT